This T cell receptor (beta chain) was profiled in a study of T cell repertoires in cytomegalovirus infection. Study summary: Public signatures in TCR beta pointed to CMV infection and matching HLA type. Findings and limits, study-wide: Dominating the ex vivo response were TCR beta clonotypes that were CMV-specific and HLA-C-restricted. Carriers of CMV and the relevant HLA type were discriminated by public TCR beta frequency.

TCRdb re-called the reads with MiXCR, one entry per CDR3 protein. The sample has about 470,000 distinct CDR3 sequences; about 44% are singletons. The germline V gene encodes CDR1 SGHTA and CDR2 FQGNSA. The germline V and J ends were trimmed by 5 bases and 6 bases, with 12 bases remaining between them. There are 13 residues in the CDR3. This clonotype was picked up a small number of times. Its antigen remains unknown. Sequenced material: cultured PBMCs, taken from culture after CMV antigen stimulation. The sequence was collected from a human donor in good health (CMV status not recorded). Some clones in this sample may be carry-over from other donors' samples. The chain carries TRBV7-2 and TRBJ2-3, with D uncertain. In nucleotides, the CDR3 is TGTGCCAGCAGCCCACCCGCGTATGATACGCAGTATTTT. Translated: CASSPPAYDTQYF.